Below, one T cell receptor beta chain is given with its context. The sample originates from a study of CD8 T cells in Susac syndrome. RNA, at about 0.45 to 1 ug, was reverse transcribed with random hexamers. Each CDR3 protein is one row after TCRdb ran MiXCR on the immunoSEQ multiplex PCR reads. The repertoire holds 200,000 or so distinct CDR3 sequences, roughly 96% seen once, with under 0.095% in the top ten. This sequence originates from a human donor with multiple sclerosis. The sequenced sample was CD4+ T cells from PBMCs.

CDR3 bases: TGTGCCACCAGTGACCGCCGGAGTACAGGCGTAAATCAGCCCCAGCATTTT. Encoded protein: CATSDRRSTGVNQPQHF. V and J are TRBV24-1 and TRBJ1-5; D might be TRBD1 (5 bases). Per germline, CDR1 KGHDR and CDR2 SFDVKD. The ends were cut back, 4 bases at V and 4 bases at J, with 19 bases in the middle. CDR3 length equals 17 residues.